Given below is one T cell receptor beta chain in context. Its antigen is not identified. PCR involved 60 Vbeta and 13 Jbeta primers. Only in-frame clones appear in the TCRdb table, and some are missing; sequencing was by immunoSEQ multiplex PCR. In the table there are around 90,000 clones, about 89% of which are singletons. The CDR3 is 16 amino acids. With 4 bases clipped from V and 2 bases from J, the junction kept 8 bases outside the gene matches. CDR1 is MNHNS and CDR2 is SASEGT in the germline V gene. The data derive from a study of cytomegalovirus exposure and HLA in healthy donors. As for the study in general: Most genotyped donors, about four fifths of around 370, had Caucasian-associated genetic ancestry.

Study results and caveats: Prediction of most subjects' HLA-A and HLA-B alleles by TCR beta sequences was reportedly accurate. Among TCR beta chains of equal frequency, HLA-associated ones were more clonally expanded in a later analysis. High specificity and sensitivity for cytomegalovirus status were reported for the classifier.

This TCR was sampled from a man aged 25 to 45 in good health and CMV-seropositive. The chain combines TRBV6-1 with TRBJ2-7, with 10 bases fitting TRBD2. The sample taken for sequencing was PBMCs. The DNA of the CDR3 is TGTGCCAGCAGTGCTACCGGGACTAGCGAGGCCTACGAGCAGTACTTC. Its translation is CASSATGTSEAYEQYF.